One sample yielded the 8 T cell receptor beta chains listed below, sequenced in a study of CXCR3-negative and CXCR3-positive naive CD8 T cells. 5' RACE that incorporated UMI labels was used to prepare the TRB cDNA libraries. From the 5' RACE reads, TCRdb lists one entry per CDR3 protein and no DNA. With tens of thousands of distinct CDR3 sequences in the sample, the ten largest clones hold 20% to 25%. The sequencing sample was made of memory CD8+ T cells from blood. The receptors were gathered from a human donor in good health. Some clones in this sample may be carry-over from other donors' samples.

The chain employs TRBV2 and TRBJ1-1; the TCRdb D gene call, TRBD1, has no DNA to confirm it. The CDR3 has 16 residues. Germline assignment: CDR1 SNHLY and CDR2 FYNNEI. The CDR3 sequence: CASSEAPPVGGRGAFF.

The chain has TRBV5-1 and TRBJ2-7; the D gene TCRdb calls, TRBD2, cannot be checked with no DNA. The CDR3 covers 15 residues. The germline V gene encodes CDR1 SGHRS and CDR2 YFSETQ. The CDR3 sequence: CASSSVLAGAGEQYF.

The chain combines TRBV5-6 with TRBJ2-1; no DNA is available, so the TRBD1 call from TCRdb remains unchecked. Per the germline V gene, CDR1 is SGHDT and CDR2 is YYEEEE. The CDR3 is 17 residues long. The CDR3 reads CASSYAPPGTGADEQFF.

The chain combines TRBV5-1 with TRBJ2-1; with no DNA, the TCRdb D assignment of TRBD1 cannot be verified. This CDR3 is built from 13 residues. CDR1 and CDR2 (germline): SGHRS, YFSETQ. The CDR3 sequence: CASGQGMNNEQFF.

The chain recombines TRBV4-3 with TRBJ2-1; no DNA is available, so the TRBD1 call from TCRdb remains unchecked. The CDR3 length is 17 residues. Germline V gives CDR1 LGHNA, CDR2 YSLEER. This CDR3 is CASSQGAGAPSYNEQFF.

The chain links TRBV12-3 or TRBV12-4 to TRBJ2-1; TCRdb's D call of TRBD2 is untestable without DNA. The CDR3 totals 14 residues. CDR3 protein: CATIAGGPSFEQFF.

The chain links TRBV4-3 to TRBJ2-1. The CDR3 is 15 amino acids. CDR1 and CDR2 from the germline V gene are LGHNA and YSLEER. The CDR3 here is CASSLVGGYYNEQFF.

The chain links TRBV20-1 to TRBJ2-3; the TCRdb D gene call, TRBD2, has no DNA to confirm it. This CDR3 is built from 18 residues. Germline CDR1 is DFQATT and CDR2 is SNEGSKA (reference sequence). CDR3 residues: CSARGGDGASGATDTQYF.